This TCR beta chain was recovered during a study of cytomegalovirus exposure and HLA in healthy donors. Study context: For the approximately 390 genotyped donors, 80% to 90% fell within the Caucasian-associated ancestry cluster.

Broader study findings: There were 160 or so TCR beta chains listed as cytomegalovirus-associated.

The CDR3 totals 16 residues. Germline trimming cut 3 bases from V and 4 bases from J; bases unmatched to any gene: 7. Germline CDR1 reads MDHEN; CDR2 reads SYDVKM. With 60 Vbeta and 13 Jbeta primers, the PCR was carried out. Measured with immunoSEQ multiplex PCR; TCRdb has only the in-frame clones, and not every one. The sample yields about 160,000 clones, roughly four fifths seen once. Details on this clone: Its antigen is not known.

The rearrangement links TRBV28 to TRBJ2-7; 12 positions match TRBD2. The sequence came from a girl aged 2 to 10 in good health and CMV-seropositive. The sample was PBMCs. CDR3 residues: CASSFRTSGTRYEQYF. In DNA, the CDR3 is TGTGCCAGCAGTTTCAGGACTAGCGGGACTCGGTACGAGCAGTACTTC.